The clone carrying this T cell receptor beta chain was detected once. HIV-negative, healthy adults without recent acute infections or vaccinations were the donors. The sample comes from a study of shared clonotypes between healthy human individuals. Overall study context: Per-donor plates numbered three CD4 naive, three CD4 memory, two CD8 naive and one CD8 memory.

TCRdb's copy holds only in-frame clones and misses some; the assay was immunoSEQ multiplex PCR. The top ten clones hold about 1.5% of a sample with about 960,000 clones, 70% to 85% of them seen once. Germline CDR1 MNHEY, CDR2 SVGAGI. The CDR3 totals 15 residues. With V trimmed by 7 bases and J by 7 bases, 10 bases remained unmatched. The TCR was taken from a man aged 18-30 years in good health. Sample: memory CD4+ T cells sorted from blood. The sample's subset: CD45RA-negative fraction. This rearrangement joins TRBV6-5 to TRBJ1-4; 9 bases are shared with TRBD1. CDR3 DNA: TGTGCCAGCACCCCCGGGGACAGGGAGGGTGAAAAACTGTTTTTT. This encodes CASTPGDREGEKLFF.